This entry features one TCR beta chain sequence. Original processing notes: For nucleated cells, counts were estimated from reference gene primer amplification. Sequencing used immunoSEQ multiplex PCR; TCRdb keeps in-frame clones, though not all of them. V, J and clone size are those of that table, while D and trimming were read from the DNA. This table holds approximately 150,000 clones, about 89% found once. These data belong to a study of blood T cell repertoires in COVID-19. Study overall: Some COVID-19 samples were acute and others convalescent; all came from the United States, Italy and Spain. The cDNA or gDNA used as material had been derived from T cells, B-cell-depleted T cells, or PBMCs.

The material sequenced was peripheral blood. This TCR was recovered from a man between 50 and 59 years old who had recovered from COVID-19.

CDR3 in DNA: TGTGCCAGCAGTTTATTGGGGGGGCAGGTTTACGAGCAGTACTTC. It codes for CASSLLGGQVYEQYF. V is TRBV27 and J is TRBJ2-7; perhaps TRBD2 as D (7 bases). V gave up 1 base and J gave up 4 bases, with 14 bases separating them. CDR3 size: 15 residues. The germline CDR1 and CDR2 sequences are MNHEY and SMNVEV (reference sequence).